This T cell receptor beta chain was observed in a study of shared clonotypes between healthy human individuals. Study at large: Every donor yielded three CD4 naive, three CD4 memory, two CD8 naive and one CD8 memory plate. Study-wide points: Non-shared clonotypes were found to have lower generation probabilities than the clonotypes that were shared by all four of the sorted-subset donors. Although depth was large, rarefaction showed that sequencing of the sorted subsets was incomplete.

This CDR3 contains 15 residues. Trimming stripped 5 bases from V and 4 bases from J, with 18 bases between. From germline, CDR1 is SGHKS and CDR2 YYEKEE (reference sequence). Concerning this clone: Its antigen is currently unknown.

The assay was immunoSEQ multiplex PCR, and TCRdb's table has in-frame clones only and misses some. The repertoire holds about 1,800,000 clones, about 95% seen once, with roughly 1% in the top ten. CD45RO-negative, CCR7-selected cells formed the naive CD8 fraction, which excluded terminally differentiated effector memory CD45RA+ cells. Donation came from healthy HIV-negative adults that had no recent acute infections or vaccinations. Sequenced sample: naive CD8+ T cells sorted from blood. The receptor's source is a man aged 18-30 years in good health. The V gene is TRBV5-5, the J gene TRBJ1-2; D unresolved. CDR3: CASRPFGRLSYGYTF. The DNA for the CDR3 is TGTGCCAGCAGACCGTTCGGGCGGCTATCCTATGGCTACACCTTC.